This T cell receptor beta chain was sequenced for a study of shared clonotypes between healthy human individuals. Looking at the study overall: Three plates each covered CD4 naive and memory; CD8 naive two, CD8 memory one.

The method was immunoSEQ multiplex PCR; TCRdb's version includes in-frame clones alone and lacks a portion of them. The sample consists of around 350,000 clones, around 70% of them appearing once. With V trimmed by 4 bases and J by 3 bases, 7 bases remained unmatched. The CDR3 has 16 amino acids. Germline V CDR1 and CDR2: SGHRS, YFSETQ. The donor cohort consisted entirely of Caucasian adults residing in Nashville, Tennessee. The receptor was derived from a man aged 30-40 years in good health. Source material: memory CD4+ T cells sorted from blood. The subset denotes: CD45RA-negative fraction. The rearrangement links TRBV5-1 to TRBJ2-3; 11 bases line up with TRBD2. CDR3 in DNA: TGCGCCAGCAGCAATTCCGGGACTAGCGGAACAGATACGCAGTATTTT. It is translated as CASSNSGTSGTDTQYF.